One sample yielded the 9 T cell receptor beta chains listed below, sequenced in a study. Clones were read by immunoSEQ multiplex PCR, and TCRdb kept only the in-frame ones, dropping some. The sample records 60,000 to 75,000 clones, roughly 93% being singletons. Sequencing was performed on PBMCs. These receptors were taken from a man in his forties or fifties with rheumatoid arthritis.

This sequence joins TRBV5-1 and TRBJ2-7, with 7 nucleotides matching TRBD2. The CDR3 has 15 amino acids. V lost 3 bases, J lost 5 bases, and 11 bases stayed unmatched. Germline assignment: CDR1 SGHRS and CDR2 YFSETQ. The CDR3 DNA follows: TGCGCCAGCAGCTGGGGGGGAGTCCTCCTAGACGAGCAGTACTTC. This codes for CASSWGGVLLDEQYF. Full variable domain (missing parts from reference TRBV5-1 and TRBJ2-7): KAGVTQTPRYLIKTRGQQVTLSCSPISGHRSVSWYQQTPGQGLQFLFEYFSETQRNKGNFPGRFSGRQFSNSRSEMNVSTLELGDSALYLCASSWGGVLLDEQYFGPGTRLTVT.

The chain uses TRBV7-2 and TRBJ1-1; 8 bases match TRBD1. The CDR3 has 14 residues. Germline assignment: CDR1 SGHTA and CDR2 FQGNSA. With V trimmed by 4 bases and J by 4 bases, 5 bases remained unmatched. The CDR3 sequence is CASSYGDRRTEAFF. The CDR3 nucleotides are TGTGCCAGCAGCTACGGGGACAGGCGCACTGAAGCTTTCTTT.

The chain has TRBV5-1 and TRBJ2-1; D gene unclear. Germline V gene sequence: CDR1 SGHRS, CDR2 YFSETQ. CDR3 length: 16 amino acids. V gave up 0 bases and J gave up 0 bases, with 10 bases separating them. CDR3 bases: TGCGCCAGCAGCTTGGAGCAGCGCGGCTCCTACAATGAGCAGTTCTTC. Translation: CASSLEQRGSYNEQFF.

J is TRBJ2-7 and V is TRBV6-1, with TRBD2 matching 16 bases. The germline CDR1 and CDR2 sequences are MNHNS and SASEGT. V lost 5 bases and J lost 4; bases outside the gene matches: 2. This CDR3 has 15 amino acids. CDR3 protein: CASSWGLAGGYEQYF. The CDR3 coding sequence is TGTGCCAGCAGTTGGGGACTAGCGGGAGGGTACGAGCAGTACTTC.

This chain connects TRBV6-1 to TRBJ1-1; D is uncertain. CDR3 length: 15 residues. Germline assignment: CDR1 MNHNS and CDR2 SASEGT. Trimming shortened V by 3 bases and J by 6 bases, and 17 bases separated the two germline ends. CDR3 protein: CASSDPPRLSAEAFF. CDR3 DNA sequence: TGTGCCAGCAGTGACCCTCCTCGTCTGAGCGCTGAAGCTTTCTTT.

J is TRBJ2-4 and V is TRBV30; no firm D call. CDR1 GTSNPN and CDR2 SVGIG come from the germline V gene (reference sequence). The CDR3 is 15 residues long. The ends were cut back, 0 bases at V and 0 bases at J, with 9 bases in the middle. The CDR3 nucleotides read TGTGCCTGGAGTGTCCCCTTTAGAGCCAAAAACATTCAGTACTTC. Protein: CAWSVPFRAKNIQYF. The variable domain in full, with the rest retrieved from reference TRBV30 and TRBJ2-4, is SQTIHQWPATLVQPVGSPLSLECTVEGTSNPNLYWYRQAAGRGLQLLFYSVGIGQISSEVPQNLSASRPQDRQFILSSKKLLLSDSGFYLCAWSVPFRAKNIQYFGAGTRLSVL.

Details on this clone: Mismatch with germline at one junction end may stem from a read error. This chain connects TRBV7-9 to TRBJ1-6; 7 nucleotides align to TRBD1. Germline loops: CDR1 SEHNR, CDR2 FQNEAQ (reference sequence). The CDR3 consists of 14 residues. The CDR3 coding sequence is TGTGCCAACAGCCGAGGGACAGTTAATTCACCCCTCCACTTT. Protein sequence: CANSRGTVNSPLHF.

This chain connects TRBV20-1 to TRBJ2-7; perhaps TRBD2 as D (5 bases). The germline V and J ends were trimmed by 7 bases and 3 bases, with 13 bases remaining between them. The V gene's germline CDR1 is DFQATT and CDR2 SNEGSKA (reference sequence). This CDR3 region has 12 residues. This CDR3 reads CSVSTGGYEQYF. Written as DNA, the CDR3 is TGCAGTGTTAGTACTGGAGGCTACGAGCAGTACTTC.

The chain employs TRBV2 and TRBJ2-7; TRBD1 matches 11 bases. From germline, CDR1 is SNHLY and CDR2 FYNNEI. This CDR3 spans 16 amino acids. V gave up 2 bases and J gave up 3 bases; unmatched junction bases: 6. The CDR3 protein is CASSERPGQGGYEQYF. The CDR3 nucleotides read TGTGCCAGCAGTGAAAGACCGGGACAGGGGGGCTACGAGCAGTACTTC.